The source of this TCR beta chain is a study of CD8 T cells in ankylosing spondylitis. The CDR3 length is 16 residues. The J segment lost 0 bases and the V segment lost 4 bases, leaving 8 bases of the junction unmatched. Germline V lookup: CDR1 SEHNR, CDR2 FQNEAQ (reference sequence). TCRdb used MiXCR to reprocess the 5' RACE reads, holding one entry per CDR3 protein. The table records 300,000 to 350,000 distinct CDR3 sequences, around 20% of them present only once. Sequencing was done on a sample of blood, either unsorted or a sorted T cell fraction (not recorded which). The rearrangement joins TRBV7-9 to TRBJ2-7, with 8 bases lining up with TRBD2. The clonotype comes from a female donor with ankylosing spondylitis or in good health (not recorded which). In DNA, the CDR3 is TGTGCCAGCAGCTCGAGGCGGGAGGCGGGCTCCTACGAGCAGTACTTC. Its protein product is CASSSRREAGSYEQYF.